This T cell receptor beta chain was recorded in a study of shared clonotypes between healthy human individuals. The study, taken as a whole, reports: Incomplete sequencing of sorted subsets was indicated by rarefaction despite large depth. Sequencing depth was a factor that was expected to affect clonotype sharing among donors.

About this clone itself: What it binds is not known.

Each subset's genomic DNA was shared equally among a number of immunoSEQ plates. In the original processing: Filtering was not the same, since immunoSEQ gave junction-only sequences without quality scores. Generated by immunoSEQ multiplex PCR, the TCRdb table keeps only in-frame clones and is missing some. That table is the source of V, J and clone size, and D and trimming were worked out from the DNA. The table includes about 1 million clones, roughly 80% detected once. Germline V gene data show CDR1 as SEHNR and CDR2 as FQNEAQ (reference sequence). This CDR3 is built from 16 residues. V was shortened by 2 bases and J by 5 bases, with 18 bases between the two germline ends.

This sequence joins TRBV7-9 and TRBJ1-1, with D hard to call. The sequencing input was memory CD4+ T cells sorted from blood. Regarding subset: CD45RA-negative fraction. The clonotype comes from a man between 18 and 35 years old in good health. CDR3 protein: CASSLILANWNTEAFF. The CDR3, as DNA: TGTGCCAGCAGCTTAATCCTGGCCAATTGGAATACTGAAGCTTTCTTT.